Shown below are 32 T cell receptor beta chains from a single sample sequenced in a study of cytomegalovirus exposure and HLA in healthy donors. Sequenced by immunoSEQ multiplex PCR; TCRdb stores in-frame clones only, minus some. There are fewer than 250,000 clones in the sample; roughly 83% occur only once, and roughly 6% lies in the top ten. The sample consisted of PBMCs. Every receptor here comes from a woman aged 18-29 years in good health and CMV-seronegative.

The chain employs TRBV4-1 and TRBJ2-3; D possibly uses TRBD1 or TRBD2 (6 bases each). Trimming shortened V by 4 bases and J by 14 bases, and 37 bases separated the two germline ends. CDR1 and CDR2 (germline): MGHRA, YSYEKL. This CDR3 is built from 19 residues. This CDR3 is CASSPAPGGAGALGGRAYF. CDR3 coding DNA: TGCGCCAGCAGCCCTGCCCCGGGTGGAGCGGGCGCGCTAGGGGGTAGAGCGTATTTT.

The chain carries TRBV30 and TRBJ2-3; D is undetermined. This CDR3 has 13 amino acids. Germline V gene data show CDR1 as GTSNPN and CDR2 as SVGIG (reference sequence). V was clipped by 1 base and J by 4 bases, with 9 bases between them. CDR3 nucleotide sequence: TGTGCCTGGAGTGGTATTATAGCAGATACGCAGTATTTT. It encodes CAWSGIIADTQYF.

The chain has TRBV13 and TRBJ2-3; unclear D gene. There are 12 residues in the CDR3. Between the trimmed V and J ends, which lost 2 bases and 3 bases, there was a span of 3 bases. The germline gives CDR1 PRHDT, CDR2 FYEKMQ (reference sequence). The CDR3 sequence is CASSLNTDTQYF. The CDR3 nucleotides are TGTGCCAGCAGCTTAAATACAGATACGCAGTATTTT.

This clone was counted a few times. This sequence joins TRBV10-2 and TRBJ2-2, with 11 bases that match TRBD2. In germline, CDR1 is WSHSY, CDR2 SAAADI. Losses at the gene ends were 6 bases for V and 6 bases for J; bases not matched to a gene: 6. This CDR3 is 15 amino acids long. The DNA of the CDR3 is TGCGCCAGCAGCAACCTAGCGGGGGGCCCCGGGGAGCTGTTTTTT. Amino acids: CASSNLAGGPGELFF.

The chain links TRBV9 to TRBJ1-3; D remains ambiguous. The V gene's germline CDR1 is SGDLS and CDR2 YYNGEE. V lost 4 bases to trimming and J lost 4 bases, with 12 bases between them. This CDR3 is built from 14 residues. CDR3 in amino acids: CASSSPPGGNTIYF. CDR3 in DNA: TGTGCCAGCAGCTCACCACCGGGGGGAAACACCATATATTTT.

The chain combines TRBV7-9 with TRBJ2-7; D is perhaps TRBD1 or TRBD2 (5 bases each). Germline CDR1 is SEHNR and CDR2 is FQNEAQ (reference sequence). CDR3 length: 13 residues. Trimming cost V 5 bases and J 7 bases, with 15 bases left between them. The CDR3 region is CASSPSGTREQYF. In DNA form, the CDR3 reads TGTGCCAGCAGCCCCTCCGGGACCCGGGAGCAGTACTTC. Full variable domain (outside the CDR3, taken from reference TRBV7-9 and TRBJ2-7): DTGVSQNPRHKITKRGQNVTFRCDPISEHNRLYWYRQTLGQGPEFLTYFQNEAQLEKSRLLSDRFSAERPKGSFSTLEIQRTEQGDSAMYLCASSPSGTREQYFGPGTRLTVT.

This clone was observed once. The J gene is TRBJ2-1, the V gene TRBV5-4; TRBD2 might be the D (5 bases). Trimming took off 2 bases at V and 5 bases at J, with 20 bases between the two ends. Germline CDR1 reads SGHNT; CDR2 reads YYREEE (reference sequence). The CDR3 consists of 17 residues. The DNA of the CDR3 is TGTGCCAGCAGCTTTGTTAGGGTCGGACTTCTCAACAATGAGCAGTTCTTC. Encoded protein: CASSFVRVGLLNNEQFF.

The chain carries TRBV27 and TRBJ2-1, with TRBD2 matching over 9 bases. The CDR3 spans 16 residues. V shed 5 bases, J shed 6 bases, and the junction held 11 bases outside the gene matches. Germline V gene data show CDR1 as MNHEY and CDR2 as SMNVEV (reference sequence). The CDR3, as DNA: TGTGCCAGCAGTCGAATGGGACTAGCATTCGGCAATGAGCAGTTCTTC. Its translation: CASSRMGLAFGNEQFF.

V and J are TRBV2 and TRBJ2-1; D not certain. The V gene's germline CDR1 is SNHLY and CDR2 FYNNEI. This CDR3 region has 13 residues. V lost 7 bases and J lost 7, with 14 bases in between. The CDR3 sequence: CASITNPTNEQFF. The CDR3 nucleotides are TGTGCCAGCATCACCAACCCTACGAATGAGCAGTTCTTC.

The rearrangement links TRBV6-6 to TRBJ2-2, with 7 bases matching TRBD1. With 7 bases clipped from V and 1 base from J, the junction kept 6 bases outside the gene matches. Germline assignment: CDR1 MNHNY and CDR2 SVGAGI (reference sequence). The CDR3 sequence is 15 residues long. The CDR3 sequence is CASNSGQVNTGELFF. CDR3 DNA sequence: TGTGCCAGCAACTCCGGACAGGTGAACACCGGGGAGCTGTTTTTT.

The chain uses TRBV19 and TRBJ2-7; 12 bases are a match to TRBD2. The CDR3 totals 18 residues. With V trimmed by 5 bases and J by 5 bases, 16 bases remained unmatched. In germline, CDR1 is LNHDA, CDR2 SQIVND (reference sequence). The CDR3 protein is CASSYGLAGTPGRNEQYF. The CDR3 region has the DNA TGTGCCAGTAGTTACGGACTAGCGGGAACCCCGGGACGCAACGAGCAGTACTTC. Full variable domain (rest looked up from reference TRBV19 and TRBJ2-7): DGGITQSPKYLFRKEGQNVTLSCEQNLNHDAMYWYRQDPGQGLRLIYYSQIVNDFQKGDIAEGYSVSREKKESFPLTVTSAQKNPTAFYLCASSYGLAGTPGRNEQYFGPGTRLTVT.

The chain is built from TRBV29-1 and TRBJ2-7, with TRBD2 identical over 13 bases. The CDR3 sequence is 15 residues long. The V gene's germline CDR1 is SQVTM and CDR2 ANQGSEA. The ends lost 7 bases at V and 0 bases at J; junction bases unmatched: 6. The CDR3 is CSAKRTSGGSYEQYF. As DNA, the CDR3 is TGCAGCGCTAAACGGACTAGCGGGGGCTCCTACGAGCAGTACTTC.

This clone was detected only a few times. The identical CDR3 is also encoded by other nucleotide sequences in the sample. CDR3 nucleotides: TGTGCCACCAGCCGGGACACAACTGAAGCTTTCTTT. Protein: CATSRDTTEAFF. The rearrangement joins TRBV15 to TRBJ1-1, with TRBD1 as a possible D gene (6 bases). The CDR3 has 12 amino acids. V lost 5 bases to trimming and J lost 5 bases, with 9 bases between them. Germline CDR1 is LNHNV and CDR2 is YYDKDF (reference sequence).

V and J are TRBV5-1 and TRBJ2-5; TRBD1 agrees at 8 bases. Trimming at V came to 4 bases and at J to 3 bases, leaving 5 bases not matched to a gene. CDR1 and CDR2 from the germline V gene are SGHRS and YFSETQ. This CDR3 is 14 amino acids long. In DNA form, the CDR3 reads TGCGCCAGCAGCCTGACAGGGGAGGAAGAGACCCAGTACTTC. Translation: CASSLTGEEETQYF.

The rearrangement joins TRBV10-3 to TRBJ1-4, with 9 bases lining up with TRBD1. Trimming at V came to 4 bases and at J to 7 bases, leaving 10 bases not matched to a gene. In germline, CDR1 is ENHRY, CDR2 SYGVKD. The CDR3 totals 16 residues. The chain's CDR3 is CAISGVQGAGGEKLFF. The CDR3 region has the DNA TGTGCCATCAGTGGCGTACAGGGGGCAGGTGGTGAAAAACTGTTTTTT.

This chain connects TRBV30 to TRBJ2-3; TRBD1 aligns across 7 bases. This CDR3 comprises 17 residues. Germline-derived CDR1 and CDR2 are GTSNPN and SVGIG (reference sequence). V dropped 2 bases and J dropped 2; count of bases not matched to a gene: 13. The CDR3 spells CAWSPPLTGRYTDTQYF. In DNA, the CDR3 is TGTGCCTGGAGTCCGCCATTGACAGGGCGATACACAGATACGCAGTATTTT.

DNA for the CDR3: TGTGCCAGTAGTAGGTCCGGGACAGGGACCTACGAGCAGTACTTC. Translation: CASSRSGTGTYEQYF. J is TRBJ2-7 and V is TRBV19; 9 nucleotides line up with TRBD1. Unmatched junction bases numbered 6, after V lost 4 bases and J lost 2 bases. CDR3 length: 15 residues. The V gene's germline CDR1 is LNHDA and CDR2 SQIVND (reference sequence).

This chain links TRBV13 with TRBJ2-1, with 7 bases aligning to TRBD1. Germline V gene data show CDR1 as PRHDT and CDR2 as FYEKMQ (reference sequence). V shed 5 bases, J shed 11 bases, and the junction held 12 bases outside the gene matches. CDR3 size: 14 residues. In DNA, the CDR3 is TGTGCCAGCAGCCTCTCAATGACAGGGACCAAGCAGTTCTTC. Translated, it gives CASSLSMTGTKQFF.

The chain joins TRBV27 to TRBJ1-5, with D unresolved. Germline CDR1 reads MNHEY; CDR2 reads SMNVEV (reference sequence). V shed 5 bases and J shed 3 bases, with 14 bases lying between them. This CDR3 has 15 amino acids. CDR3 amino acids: CASSKNNGVNQPQHF. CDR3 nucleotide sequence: TGTGCCAGCAGTAAAAACAACGGTGTCAATCAGCCCCAGCATTTT.

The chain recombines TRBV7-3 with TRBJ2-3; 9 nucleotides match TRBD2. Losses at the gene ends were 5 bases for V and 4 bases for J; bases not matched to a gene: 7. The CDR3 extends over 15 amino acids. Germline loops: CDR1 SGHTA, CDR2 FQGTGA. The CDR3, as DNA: TGTGCCAGCAGCGAGGCGGGAGGGCCCCCAGATACGCAGTATTTT. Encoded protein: CASSEAGGPPDTQYF.

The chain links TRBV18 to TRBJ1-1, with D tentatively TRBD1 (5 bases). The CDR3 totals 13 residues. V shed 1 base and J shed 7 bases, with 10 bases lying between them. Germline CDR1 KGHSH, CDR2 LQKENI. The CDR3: CASSPRGRLEAFF. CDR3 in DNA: TGTGCCAGCTCACCACGGGGACGGCTTGAAGCTTTCTTT.

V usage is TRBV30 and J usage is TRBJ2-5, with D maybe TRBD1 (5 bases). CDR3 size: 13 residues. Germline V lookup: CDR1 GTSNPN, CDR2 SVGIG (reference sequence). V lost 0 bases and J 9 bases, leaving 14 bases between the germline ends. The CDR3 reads CAWSVNSQGAQYF. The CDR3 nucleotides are TGTGCCTGGAGTGTAAATTCTCAAGGGGCCCAGTACTTC.

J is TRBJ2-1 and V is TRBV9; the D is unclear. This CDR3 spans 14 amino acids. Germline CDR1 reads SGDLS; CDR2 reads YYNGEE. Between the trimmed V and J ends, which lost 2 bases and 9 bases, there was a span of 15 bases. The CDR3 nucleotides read TGTGCCAGCAGCGTGGGTTACCCTACGGGTGAGCAGTTCTTC. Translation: CASSVGYPTGEQFF.

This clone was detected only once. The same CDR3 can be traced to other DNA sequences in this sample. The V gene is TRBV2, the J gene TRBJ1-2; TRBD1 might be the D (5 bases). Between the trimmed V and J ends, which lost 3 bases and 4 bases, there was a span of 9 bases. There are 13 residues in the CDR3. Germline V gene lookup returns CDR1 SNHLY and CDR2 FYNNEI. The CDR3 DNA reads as TGTGCCAGCAGTGAGGAGCAGGGCTATGGCTACACCTTC. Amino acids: CASSEEQGYGYTF.

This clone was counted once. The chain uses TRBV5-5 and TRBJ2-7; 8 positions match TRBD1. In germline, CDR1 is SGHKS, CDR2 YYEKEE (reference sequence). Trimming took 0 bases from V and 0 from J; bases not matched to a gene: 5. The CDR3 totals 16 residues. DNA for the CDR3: TGTGCCAGCAGCTTGGATACAGGGGGGAGCTCCTACGAGCAGTACTTC. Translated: CASSLDTGGSSYEQYF.

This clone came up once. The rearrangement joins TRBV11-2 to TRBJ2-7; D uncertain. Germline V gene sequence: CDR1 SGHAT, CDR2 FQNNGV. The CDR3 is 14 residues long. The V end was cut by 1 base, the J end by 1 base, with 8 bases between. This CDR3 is CASSLGDGSYEQYF. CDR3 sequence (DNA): TGTGCCAGCAGCTTAGGTGACGGATCCTACGAGCAGTACTTC.

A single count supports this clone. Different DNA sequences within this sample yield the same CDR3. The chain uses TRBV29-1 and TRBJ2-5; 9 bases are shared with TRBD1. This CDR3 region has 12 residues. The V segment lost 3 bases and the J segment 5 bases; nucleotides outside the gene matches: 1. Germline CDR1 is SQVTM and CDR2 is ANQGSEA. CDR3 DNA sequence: TGCAGCGTTGAGGGGACAGGGGAGACCCAGTACTTC. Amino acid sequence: CSVEGTGETQYF.

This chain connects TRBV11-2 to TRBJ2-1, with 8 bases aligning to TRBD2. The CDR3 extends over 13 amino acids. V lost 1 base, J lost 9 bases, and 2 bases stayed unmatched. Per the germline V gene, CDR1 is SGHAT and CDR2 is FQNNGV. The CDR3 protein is CASSLAGGREQFF. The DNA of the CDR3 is TGTGCCAGCAGCTTAGCGGGAGGGCGTGAGCAGTTCTTC.

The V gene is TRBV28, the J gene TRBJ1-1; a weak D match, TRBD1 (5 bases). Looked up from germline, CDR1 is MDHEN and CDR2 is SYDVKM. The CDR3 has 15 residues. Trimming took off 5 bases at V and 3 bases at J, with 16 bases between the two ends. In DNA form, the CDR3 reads TGTGCCAGCAGTCCGACGGACAAGGTCGACACTGAAGCTTTCTTT. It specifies CASSPTDKVDTEAFF.

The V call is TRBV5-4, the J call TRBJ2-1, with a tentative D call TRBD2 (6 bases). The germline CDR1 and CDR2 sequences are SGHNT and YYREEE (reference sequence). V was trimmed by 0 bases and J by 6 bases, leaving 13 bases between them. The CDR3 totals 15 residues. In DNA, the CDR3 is TGTGCCAGCAGCTTGGGTACTCAGGAGGGCAATGAGCAGTTCTTC. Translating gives CASSLGTQEGNEQFF. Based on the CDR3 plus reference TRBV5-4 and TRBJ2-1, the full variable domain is ETGVTQSPTHLIKTRGQQVTLRCSSQSGHNTVSWYQQALGQGPQFIFQYYREEENGRGNFPPRFSGLQFPNYSSELNVNALELDDSALYLCASSLGTQEGNEQFFGPGTRLTVL.

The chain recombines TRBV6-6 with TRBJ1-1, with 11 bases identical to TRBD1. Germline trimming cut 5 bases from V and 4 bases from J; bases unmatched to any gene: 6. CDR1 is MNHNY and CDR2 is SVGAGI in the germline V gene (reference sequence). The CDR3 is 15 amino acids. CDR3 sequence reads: CASSPRDRGSTEAFF. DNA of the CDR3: TGTGCCAGCAGTCCCCGGGACAGGGGGAGCACTGAAGCTTTCTTT.

The DNA of the CDR3 is TGCGCCAGCAGCCCCGCCGGACACTCTAGCAATCAGCCCCAGCATTTT. It codes for CASSPAGHSSNQPQHF. This sequence joins TRBV4-1 and TRBJ1-5; TRBD1 is a possible D gene (5 bases). CDR1 is MGHRA and CDR2 is YSYEKL in the germline V gene. The CDR3 contains 16 residues. The V end lost 4 bases, the J end lost 0 bases, and 13 bases lay between the germline ends.